This TCR beta chain derives from a study of blood T cells in healthy people across ages. For the second PCR, which ran for roughly 6 to 12 cycles, a sample-barcoded 5' primer and a J-beta primer mix were used. From the 5' RACE reads, TCRdb called clonotypes with MiXCR, one entry per CDR3 protein. The repertoire holds 700,000 to 800,000 distinct CDR3 sequences, with 35% to 45% as singletons. This clonotype was seen only a few times. Its antigen is unknown. Trimming cost V 6 bases and J 8 bases; bases outside gene matches: 10. The V gene's germline CDR1 is DFQATT and CDR2 SNEGSKA (reference sequence). This CDR3 contains 15 residues. In terms of origin and age, donors were healthy Caucasian individuals from Russia aged roughly 6 to 95. Study-wide results and caveats: Age advanced and TCR beta diversity per million T cells fell, roughly linearly.

This chain connects TRBV20-1 to TRBJ2-1, with TRBD2 matching over 13 bases. The sequencing input was blood. The TCR was taken from an older woman in good health. The CDR3, as DNA: TGCAGTGCCGATGGACTAGCGGGAGTTGGCGATGAGCAGTTCTTC. It encodes CSADGLAGVGDEQFF.